Listed here are 29 T cell receptor beta chains from one sample, sequenced in a study of T-cell memory formation after mild COVID-19. A single record per CDR3 protein comes from TCRdb applying MiXCR to the 5' RACE reads. In the table there are some 86,000 distinct CDR3 sequences, around 27% of which are singletons. Sequenced input: PBMCs or a T cell subset sorted from them (not recorded which). These receptors were taken from a man aged 18 to 29 who had mild COVID-19 (a few samples of this study predate the infection). Cell type and time point are not known.

This clonotype was counted between two and nine times. The chain couples TRBV9 to TRBJ2-2; perhaps TRBD2 as D (6 bases). V dropped 3 bases and J dropped 5 bases, with 11 bases sitting between them. Germline CDR1 and CDR2: SGDLS and YYNGEE. This CDR3 comprises 14 residues. In DNA form, the CDR3 reads TGTGCCAGCAGCGGGAGGGTAATGACCGGGGAGCTGTTTTTT. Protein product: CASSGRVMTGELFF.

In DNA form, the CDR3 reads TGTGCCAGCAGTGCGGGGGTTTACAATGAGCAGTTCTTC. It translates to CASSAGVYNEQFF. The chain employs TRBV6-4 and TRBJ2-1; D is perhaps TRBD2 (6 bases). Trimming left V 4 bases short and J 4 bases short, with 8 bases between. The CDR3 is made up of 13 amino acids. Germline values: CDR1 MRHNA, CDR2 SNTAGT.

The CDR3 reads CASRSGHGNQPQHF. The CDR3 DNA is TGTGCCAGCAGGTCAGGGCACGGCAATCAGCCCCAGCATTTT. The chain employs TRBV7-9 and TRBJ1-5, with D tentatively TRBD1 (5 bases). V was cut by 6 bases and J by 2 bases, with 11 bases left in between. Germline V CDR1 and CDR2: SEHNR, FQNEAQ (reference sequence). CDR3 length equals 14 residues.

This clonotype has ten or more counts. The J gene is TRBJ2-7, the V gene TRBV12-3 or TRBV12-4; D is undetermined. The CDR3 is 16 amino acids. Trimming removed 4 bases from V and 1 base from J, with 17 bases in between. This CDR3 is CASSSPHIDGSYEQYF. The CDR3 DNA reads as TGTGCCAGCAGTTCGCCCCACATCGATGGATCCTACGAGCAGTACTTC.

This clonotype was found a few times. CDR3 bases: TGTGCCAGCAGCACCTTTACCGTGAGCTCCTACAATGAGCAGTTCTTC. This encodes CASSTFTVSSYNEQFF. The rearrangement links TRBV7-8 to TRBJ2-1; D gene ambiguous. V lost 5 bases and J lost 0, with 14 bases in between. This CDR3 is 16 amino acids long. From germline, CDR1 is SGHVS and CDR2 FQNEAQ. The variable domain in full, completed from reference TRBV7-8 and TRBJ2-1, reads GAGVSQSPRYKVAKRGQDVALRCDPISGHVSLFWYQQALGQGPEFLTYFQNEAQLDKSGLPSDRFFAERPEGSVSTLKIQRTQQEDSAVYLCASSTFTVSSYNEQFFGPGTRLTVL.

Only a few counts were recorded for this clonotype. The V gene is TRBV15, the J gene TRBJ2-5, with D maybe TRBD1 (6 bases). The germline V and J ends were trimmed by 7 bases and 1 base, with 13 bases remaining between them. Germline CDR1 is LNHNV and CDR2 is YYDKDF (reference sequence). The CDR3 is 14 residues long. CDR3 DNA: TGTGCCACCACCCGGAGAGGGGGCCAAGAGACCCAGTACTTC. Encoded protein: CATTRRGGQETQYF.

This clonotype was observed a handful of times. The chain has TRBV7-9 and TRBJ1-1, with TRBD1 as a possible D gene (6 bases). CDR3 length equals 14 residues. Looked up from germline, CDR1 is SEHNR and CDR2 is FQNEAQ (reference sequence). V was cut by 5 bases and J by 7 bases, with 17 bases left in between. DNA of the CDR3: TGTGCCAGCAGCCTATGGGGCAGGGGTGGTGAAGCTTTCTTT. It is translated as CASSLWGRGGEAFF.

The count of this clonotype is one. The gene calls are TRBV14 and TRBJ2-7; TRBD1 matches at 7 bases. In germline, CDR1 is SGHDN, CDR2 FVKESK. The CDR3 has 13 amino acids. The trim removed 1 base at V and 4 bases at J, leaving 1 base unmatched. CDR3 sequence (DNA): TGTGCCAGCAGCCAAGCCAGGGGGTACGAGCAGTACGTC. Its translation is CASSQARGYEQYV.

This clonotype has a count of ten or more. The chain couples TRBV30 to TRBJ2-7, with a possible D match to TRBD1 (5 bases). The CDR3 contains 15 residues. Looked up from germline, CDR1 is GTSNPN and CDR2 is SVGIG (reference sequence). V lost 0 bases and J 6 bases, leaving 18 bases between the germline ends. Here the CDR3 DNA reads TGTGCCTGGAGTGTAGGGGCGACGGCCCTGGCCGAGCAGTACTTC. Its translation is CAWSVGATALAEQYF.

By sample share, this clonotype is medium-sized. Here the CDR3 DNA reads TGTGCCAGCAGCACCAGCCGGGACAGTTGGTTTCAGCAGTACTTC. The encoded protein is CASSTSRDSWFQQYF. This chain links TRBV7-9 with TRBJ2-7, with TRBD1 matching 7 bases. The V segment lost 5 bases and the J segment 8 bases; nucleotides outside the gene matches: 15. From germline, CDR1 is SEHNR and CDR2 FQNEAQ (reference sequence). CDR3 length: 15 amino acids.

This clonotype came up a few times. J is TRBJ2-2 and V is TRBV14; D ambiguous. Trimming pared 0 bases from V and 3 bases from J, leaving 14 bases between. The CDR3 has 17 amino acids. Germline V gene data show CDR1 as SGHDN and CDR2 as FVKESK. The CDR3 is CASSQDNSFLDTGELFF. Here the CDR3 DNA reads TGTGCCAGCAGCCAAGATAATTCGTTCCTGGACACCGGGGAGCTGTTTTTT.

The chain carries TRBV5-5 and TRBJ2-7; 8 positions match TRBD1. Germline CDR1 is SGHKS and CDR2 is YYEKEE (reference sequence). V lost 4 bases to trimming and J lost 2 bases; unmatched junction nucleotides: 11. This CDR3 contains 16 residues. The CDR3 here is CASSQTGTGRTYEQYF. CDR3 sequence (DNA): TGTGCCAGCAGCCAGACAGGGACAGGACGAACCTACGAGCAGTACTTC.

The V gene is TRBV3-1, the J gene TRBJ1-2; D is possibly TRBD1 (5 bases). The CDR3 has 12 residues. Germline CDR1 is LGHDT and CDR2 is YNNKEL (reference sequence). The ends were cut back, 3 bases at V and 3 bases at J, with 5 bases in the middle. The DNA of the CDR3 is TGTGCCAGCAGCCAGGGGGACTATGGCTACACCTTC. Its translation is CASSQGDYGYTF.

The chain is built from TRBV5-1 and TRBJ2-1, with D possibly TRBD2 on 5 matching bases. The germline CDR1 and CDR2 sequences are SGHRS and YFSETQ. This CDR3 contains 15 residues. Deletions cut 4 bases from V and 0 bases from J, with 11 bases between. CDR3 nucleotides: TGCGCCAGCAGCAGAGCGGTTCTCTCCTACAATGAGCAGTTCTTC. Its protein product is CASSRAVLSYNEQFF.

The rearrangement uses TRBV6-1 and TRBJ2-7, with D possibly being TRBD1 or TRBD2 (5 bases each). Germline lookup yields CDR1 MNHNS and CDR2 SASEGT. V lost 8 bases, J lost 7 bases, and 21 bases lay in between. The CDR3 totals 14 residues. CDR3 loop: CASPGRVQEREQYF. As DNA, the CDR3 is TGTGCCAGCCCGGGGCGGGTCCAAGAAAGAGAGCAGTACTTC.

This chain uses TRBV13 with TRBJ1-5; D unresolved. In germline, CDR1 is PRHDT, CDR2 FYEKMQ (reference sequence). Trimming took off 1 base at V and 4 bases at J, with 5 bases between the two ends. The CDR3 runs to 13 residues. This chain's CDR3 is CASSLDGNQPQHF. CDR3 in DNA: TGTGCCAGCAGCTTAGACGGAAATCAGCCCCAGCATTTT.

The chain has TRBV4-1 and TRBJ1-6; D remains unclear. In germline, CDR1 is MGHRA, CDR2 YSYEKL. The CDR3 spans 14 residues. The V end was cut by 5 bases, the J end by 9 bases, with 14 bases between. The CDR3 region has the DNA TGCGCCAGCAGCTCCATCGGGGAGGCTTCACCCCTCCACTTT. This translates into CASSSIGEASPLHF.

This clonotype was recorded a few times. The CDR3 reads CASSLKRGSSYNEQFF. The CDR3 DNA is TGTGCCAGCAGCCTGAAGCGGGGGAGCTCCTACAATGAGCAGTTCTTC. This chain uses TRBV11-2 with TRBJ2-1; 8 nucleotides line up with TRBD2. Germline-derived CDR1 and CDR2 are SGHAT and FQNNGV. The CDR3 length is 16 residues. V lost 5 bases, J lost 0 bases, and 6 bases stayed unmatched.

By share, this clonotype counts as medium-sized. CDR3 residues: CASSVGQGAYEQYF. The CDR3 nucleotides are TGTGCCAGCAGCGTCGGACAGGGTGCCTACGAGCAGTACTTC. The chain recombines TRBV7-8 with TRBJ2-7, with 8 bases identical to TRBD1. Germline assignment: CDR1 SGHVS and CDR2 FQNEAQ. The CDR3 loop spans 14 amino acids. V shed 5 bases and J 2 bases; nucleotides not matched to a gene: 5.

In its sample, this clonotype was seen a few times. The chain joins TRBV7-2 to TRBJ2-7, with D possibly matching TRBD2 (5 bases). CDR3 length: 15 amino acids. The germline gives CDR1 SGHTA, CDR2 FQGNSA. V was trimmed by 3 bases and J by 0 bases, leaving 12 bases between them. CDR3 protein: CASSFSVGSSYEQYV. The CDR3 DNA reads TGTGCCAGCAGCTTCAGCGTGGGGAGCTCCTACGAGCAGTACGTC.

In this sample, this clonotype turned up a few times. V gene TRBV5-1 combines with J gene TRBJ2-1, with a tentative D call TRBD1 (5 bases). CDR1 SGHRS and CDR2 YFSETQ come from the germline V gene. The CDR3 length is 15 residues. Trimming took 4 bases from V and 5 from J, leaving 16 bases between them. The CDR3 DNA sequence: TGCGCCAGCAGCCCCCCCCAGGGCCCCAACAATGAGCAGTTCTTC. Its protein product is CASSPPQGPNNEQFF.

Only a few counts were recorded for this clonotype. The V and J genes are TRBV29-1 and TRBJ2-6, with D unclear. CDR1 is SQVTM and CDR2 is ANQGSEA in the germline V gene. This CDR3 has 15 residues. With 0 bases removed from V and 4 bases from J, the gap between germline ends came to 10 bases. CDR3 amino acids: CSVEDGVPGANVLTF. The CDR3 DNA reads TGCAGCGTTGAAGATGGGGTACCCGGGGCCAACGTCCTGACTTTC.

The chain joins TRBV6-5 to TRBJ2-1, with D perhaps matching TRBD2 (6 bases). Germline V gene data show CDR1 as MNHEY and CDR2 as SVGAGI. The ends were cut back, 0 bases at V and 4 bases at J, with 13 bases in the middle. This CDR3 comprises 16 residues. The chain's CDR3 is CASSYSWGVPYNEQFF. The CDR3 nucleotides read TGTGCCAGCAGTTACTCGTGGGGGGTTCCGTACAATGAGCAGTTCTTC.

There are a few counts of this clonotype. V gene TRBV27 combines with J gene TRBJ2-1, with D unresolved. V shed 7 bases and J shed 0 bases, with 10 bases lying between them. The CDR3 is 14 amino acids. Germline assignment: CDR1 MNHEY and CDR2 SMNVEV (reference sequence). CDR3 sequence: CASNDRSSYNEQFF. The DNA of the CDR3 is TGTGCCAGCAACGACCGTAGCTCCTACAATGAGCAGTTCTTC.

Concerning this clonotype itself: At one end the junction does not follow the germline gene, possibly because of a read error. The chain links TRBV11-2 to TRBJ2-1, with no clear D. Germline V gives CDR1 SGHAT, CDR2 FQNNGV. CDR3 size: 11 residues. The CDR3 region has the DNA TGTGACAGCAGCTTTGCCTCGTCAAAGTTCTTC. This codes for CDSSFASSKFF.

The rearrangement links TRBV7-9 to TRBJ2-7; D not resolved. Trimming stripped 0 bases from V and 7 bases from J, with 10 bases between. Germline-derived CDR1 and CDR2 are SEHNR and FQNEAQ (reference sequence). The CDR3 extends over 13 amino acids. The CDR3, as DNA: TGTGCCAGCAGCTTAGCAGGCAGGTCTGAGCAGTACTTC. Its protein is CASSLAGRSEQYF.

There are many counts of this clonotype. The chain links TRBV25-1 to TRBJ1-2, with D possibly TRBD1 on 5 matching bases. Looked up from germline, CDR1 is MGHDK and CDR2 is SYGVNS. There are 15 residues in the CDR3. Trimming stripped 2 bases from V and 3 bases from J, with 13 bases between. For the CDR3, the DNA is TGTGCCAGCAGTGAAACTGCAGAAGGGGACTATGGCTACACCTTC. It yields the protein CASSETAEGDYGYTF.

This chain uses TRBV7-2 with TRBJ2-7; TRBD1 matches 10 bases. Germline V gives CDR1 SGHTA, CDR2 FQGNSA. The CDR3 has 14 amino acids. The ends lost 5 bases at V and 5 bases at J; junction bases unmatched: 6. Here the CDR3 reads CASSALTGGHEQYF. CDR3 in DNA: TGTGCCAGCAGCGCACTGACAGGGGGCCACGAGCAGTACTTC.

This chain uses TRBV7-9 with TRBJ2-2; D may be TRBD2 (7 bases). Trimming cost V 3 bases and J 7 bases, with 18 bases left between them. The CDR3 is 16 residues long. Looked up from germline, CDR1 is SEHNR and CDR2 is FQNEAQ (reference sequence). Here the CDR3 DNA reads TGTGCCAGCAGCTTCAAAGTGGGGGGGCACGGCGGGGAGCTGTTTTTT. It translates to CASSFKVGGHGGELFF.